The source of this T cell receptor (beta chain) is a study of CD8 T cells in Susac syndrome. Study findings and constraints: The study conceded that its TCR sequencing and HLA analysis involved relatively few individuals.

Germline loops: CDR1 MNHEY, CDR2 SMNVEV (reference sequence). The CDR3 covers 14 residues. V shed 7 bases and J 2 bases; nucleotides not matched to a gene: 2. Reverse transcription used roughly 0.45 to 1 ug RNA and random hexamers. TCRdb redid the calling of the immunoSEQ multiplex PCR reads with MiXCR, one entry per CDR3 protein. The repertoire holds almost 450,000 distinct CDR3 sequences, with 85% to 90% as singletons. This clonotype was observed once. As yet, its antigen is unknown. V usage is TRBV27 and J usage is TRBJ1-5; the match to TRBD1 covers 10 bases. Material for sequencing was CD8+ T cells from PBMCs. This clonotype originated in a human donor with multiple sclerosis. CDR3 nucleotide sequence: TGTGCCAGCACCGGGACAGGGGGCAATCAGCCCCAGCATTTT. Its translation is CASTGTGGNQPQHF.